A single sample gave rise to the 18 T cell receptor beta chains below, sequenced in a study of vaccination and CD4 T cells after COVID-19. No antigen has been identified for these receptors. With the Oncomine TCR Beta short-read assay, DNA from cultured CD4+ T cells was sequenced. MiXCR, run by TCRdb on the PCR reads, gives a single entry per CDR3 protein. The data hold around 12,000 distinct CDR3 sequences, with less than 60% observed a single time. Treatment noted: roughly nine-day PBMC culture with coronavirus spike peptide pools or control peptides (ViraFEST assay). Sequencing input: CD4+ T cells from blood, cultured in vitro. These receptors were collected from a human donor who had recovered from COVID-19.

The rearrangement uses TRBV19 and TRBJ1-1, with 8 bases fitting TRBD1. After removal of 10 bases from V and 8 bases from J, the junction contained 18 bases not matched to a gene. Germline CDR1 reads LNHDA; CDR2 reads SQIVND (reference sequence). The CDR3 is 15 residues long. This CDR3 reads CATTAGGARSGEAFF. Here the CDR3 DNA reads TGTGCCACCACCGCAGGGGGCGCACGGTCTGGCGAAGCTTTCTTT. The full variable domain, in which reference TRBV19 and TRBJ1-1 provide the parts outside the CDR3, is DGGITQSPKYLFRKEGQNVTLSCEQNLNHDAMYWYRQDPGQGLRLIYYSQIVNDFQKGDIAEGYSVSREKKESFPLTVTSAQKNPTAFYLCATTAGGARSGEAFFGQGTRLTVV.

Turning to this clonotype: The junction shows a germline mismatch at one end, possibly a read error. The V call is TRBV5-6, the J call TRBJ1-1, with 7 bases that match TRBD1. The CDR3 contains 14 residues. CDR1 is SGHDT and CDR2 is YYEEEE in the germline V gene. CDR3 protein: CAGSRYDRDTEAFF. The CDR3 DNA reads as TGTGCCGGCAGCCGTTACGACAGGGACACTGAAGCTTTCTTT.

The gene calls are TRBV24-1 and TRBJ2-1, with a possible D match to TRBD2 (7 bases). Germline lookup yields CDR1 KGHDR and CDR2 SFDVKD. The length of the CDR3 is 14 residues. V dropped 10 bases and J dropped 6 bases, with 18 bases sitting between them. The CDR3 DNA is TGTGCCACAAGGAACCCAGGGGAGGGCAATGAGCAGTTCTTC. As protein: CATRNPGEGNEQFF.

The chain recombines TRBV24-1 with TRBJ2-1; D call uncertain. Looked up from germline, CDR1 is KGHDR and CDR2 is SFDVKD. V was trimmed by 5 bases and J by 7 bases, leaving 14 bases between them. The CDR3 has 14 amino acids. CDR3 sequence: CATSAERLENEQFF. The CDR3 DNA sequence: TGTGCCACCAGTGCAGAAAGGCTTGAGAATGAGCAGTTCTTC.

The CDR3 DNA reads TGTGCCTCATGGGGCGGGAGATATGGGGAGACCCAGTACTTC. Its translation: CASWGGRYGETQYF. The J gene is TRBJ2-5, the V gene TRBV19, with 7 bases identical to TRBD2. The germline V gene encodes CDR1 LNHDA and CDR2 SQIVND (reference sequence). V trimming: 11 bases; J trimming: 5 bases; junction bases outside the gene matches: 14. The CDR3 has 14 amino acids.

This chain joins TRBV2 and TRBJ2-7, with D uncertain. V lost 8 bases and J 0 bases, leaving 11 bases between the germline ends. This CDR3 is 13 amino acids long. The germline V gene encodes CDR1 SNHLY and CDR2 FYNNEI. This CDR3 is CASLSRSSYEQYF. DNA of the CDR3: TGTGCCAGCCTTAGTCGTTCCTCCTACGAGCAGTACTTC.

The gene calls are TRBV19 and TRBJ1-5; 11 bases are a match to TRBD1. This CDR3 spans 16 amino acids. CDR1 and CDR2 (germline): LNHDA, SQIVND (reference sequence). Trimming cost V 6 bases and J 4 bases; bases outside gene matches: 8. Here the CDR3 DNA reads TGTGCCAGTAGGCGAAGGGACAGGGGGTTTAATCAGCCCCAGCATTTT. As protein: CASRRRDRGFNQPQHF.

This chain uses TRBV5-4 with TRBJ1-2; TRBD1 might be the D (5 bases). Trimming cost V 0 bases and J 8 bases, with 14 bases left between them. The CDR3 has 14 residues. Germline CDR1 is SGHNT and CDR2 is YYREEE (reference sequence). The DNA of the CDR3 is TGTGCCAGCAGCTTGGATGGGAGTTACAGGGGCTACACCTTC. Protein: CASSLDGSYRGYTF.

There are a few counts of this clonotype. The CDR3 coding sequence is TGTGCCAGCAGATCCGATAGGGGTTCCGTCTATGGCTACACCTTC. Translation gives CASRSDRGSVYGYTF. The chain recombines TRBV12-3 or TRBV12-4 with TRBJ1-2, with D possibly being TRBD1 (5 bases). V lost 6 bases, J lost 4 bases, and 18 bases lay in between. The CDR3 totals 15 residues.

The CDR3 loop reads CSAPSQRGETQYF. In nucleotides, the CDR3 is TGCAGTGCCCCCTCTCAGCGGGGAGAGACCCAGTACTTC. The chain couples TRBV20-1 to TRBJ2-5, with 7 bases aligning to TRBD2. Unmatched junction bases numbered 8, after V lost 6 bases and J lost 4 bases. The germline gives CDR1 DFQATT, CDR2 SNEGSKA (reference sequence). There are 13 residues in the CDR3.

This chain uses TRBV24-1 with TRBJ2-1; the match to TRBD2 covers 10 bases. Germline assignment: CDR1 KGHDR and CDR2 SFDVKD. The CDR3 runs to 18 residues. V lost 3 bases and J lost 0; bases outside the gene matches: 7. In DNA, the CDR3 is TGTGCCACCAGTGATGCCACGGGACTAGCGAGCTCCTACAATGAGCAGTTCTTC. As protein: CATSDATGLASSYNEQFF.

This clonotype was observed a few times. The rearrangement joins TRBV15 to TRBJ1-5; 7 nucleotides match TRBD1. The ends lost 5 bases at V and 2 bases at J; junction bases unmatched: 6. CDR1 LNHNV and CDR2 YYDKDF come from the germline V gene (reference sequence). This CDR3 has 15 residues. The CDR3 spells CATSGTTGGNQPQHF. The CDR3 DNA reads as TGTGCCACCAGCGGTACTACAGGGGGCAATCAGCCCCAGCATTTT.

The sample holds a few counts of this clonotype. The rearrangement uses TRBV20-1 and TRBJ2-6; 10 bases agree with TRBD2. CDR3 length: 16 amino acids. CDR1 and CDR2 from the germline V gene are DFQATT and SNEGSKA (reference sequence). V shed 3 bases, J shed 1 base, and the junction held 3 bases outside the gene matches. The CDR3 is CSASPSGRSGANVLTF. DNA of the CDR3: TGCAGTGCTAGTCCTAGCGGGAGATCTGGGGCCAACGTCCTGACTTTC.

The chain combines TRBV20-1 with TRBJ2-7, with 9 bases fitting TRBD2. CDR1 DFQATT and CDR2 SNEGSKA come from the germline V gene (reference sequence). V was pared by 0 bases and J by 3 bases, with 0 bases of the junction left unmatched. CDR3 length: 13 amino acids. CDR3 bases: TGCAGTGCTAGAGAGACTAGCGGCTACGAGCAGTACTTC. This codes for CSARETSGYEQYF.

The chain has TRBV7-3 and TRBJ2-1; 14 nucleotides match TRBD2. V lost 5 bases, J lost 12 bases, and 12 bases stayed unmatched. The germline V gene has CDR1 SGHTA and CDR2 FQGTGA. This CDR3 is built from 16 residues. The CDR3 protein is CASSLGTSGSGMRQFF. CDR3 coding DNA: TGTGCCAGCAGCCTGGGGACTAGCGGGAGTGGAATGAGGCAGTTCTTC.

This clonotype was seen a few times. The CDR3 region has the DNA TGTGCCAGCAGCGCCGGACAGAACAATGAGCAGTTCTTC. Protein: CASSAGQNNEQFF. V and J are TRBV6-2 or TRBV6-3 and TRBJ2-1, with TRBD1 as a possible D gene (6 bases). Germline lookup yields CDR1 MNHEY and CDR2 SVGEGT. CDR3 length: 13 residues. Trimming cost V 6 bases and J 5 bases, with 11 bases left between them.

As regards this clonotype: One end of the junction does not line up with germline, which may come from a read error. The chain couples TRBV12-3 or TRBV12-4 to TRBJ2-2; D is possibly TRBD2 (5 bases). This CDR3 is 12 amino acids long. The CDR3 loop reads CASSLSAGEPFF. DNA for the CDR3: TGTGCCAGCAGTTTAAGTGCCGGGGAGCCGTTTTTT.

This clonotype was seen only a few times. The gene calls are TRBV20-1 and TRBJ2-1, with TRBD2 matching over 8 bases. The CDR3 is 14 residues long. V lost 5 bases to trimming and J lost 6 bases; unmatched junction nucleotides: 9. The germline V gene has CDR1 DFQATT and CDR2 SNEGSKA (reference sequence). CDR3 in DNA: TGCAGTGCTCAGCCCGGGACTAGGAGCAATGAGCAGTTCTTC. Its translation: CSAQPGTRSNEQFF.